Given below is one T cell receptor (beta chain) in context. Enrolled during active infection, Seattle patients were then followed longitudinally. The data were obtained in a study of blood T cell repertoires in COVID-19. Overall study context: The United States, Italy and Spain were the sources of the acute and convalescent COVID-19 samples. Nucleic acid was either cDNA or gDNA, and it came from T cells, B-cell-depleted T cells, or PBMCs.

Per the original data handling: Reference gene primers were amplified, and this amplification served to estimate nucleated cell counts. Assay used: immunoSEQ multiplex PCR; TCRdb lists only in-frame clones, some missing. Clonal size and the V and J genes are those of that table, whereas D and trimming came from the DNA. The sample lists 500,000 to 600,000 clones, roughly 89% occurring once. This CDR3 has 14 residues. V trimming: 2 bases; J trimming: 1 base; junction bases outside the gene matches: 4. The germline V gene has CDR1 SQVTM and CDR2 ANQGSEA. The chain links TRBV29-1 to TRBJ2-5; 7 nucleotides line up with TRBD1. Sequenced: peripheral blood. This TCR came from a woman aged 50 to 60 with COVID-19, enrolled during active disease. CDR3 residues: CSVETRTGQETQYF. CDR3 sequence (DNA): TGCAGCGTTGAAACTAGGACAGGCCAAGAGACCCAGTACTTC.